These 9 T cell receptor beta chains came from one sample sequenced in a study of Graves' ophthalmopathy and Graves' hyperthyroidism. As the template, RNA transcripts were used to amplify TCR beta CDR3 regions. An opening RT-PCR round employed HTBI primers and preceded a second-round multiplex PCR. TCRdb redid the calling of the multiplex PCR reads with MiXCR, one entry per CDR3 protein. In the table there are 500,000 to 800,000 distinct CDR3 sequences, approximately 39% of which are singletons. The sample taken for sequencing was peripheral blood. These receptors came from an adult man with Graves' ophthalmopathy.

This clonotype came up many times. The rearrangement joins TRBV6-5 to TRBJ1-1; the D is unclear. Germline CDR1 is MNHEY and CDR2 is SVGAGI. The ends were cut back, 3 bases at V and 4 bases at J, with 12 bases in the middle. The CDR3 length is 14 residues. For the CDR3, the DNA is TGTGCCAGCAGTTATCGGGGTATGAGCACTGAAGCTTTCTTT. This translates into CASSYRGMSTEAFF.

This clonotype was counted between two and nine times. The V and J genes are TRBV2 and TRBJ1-4; no firm D call. Trimming pared 4 bases from V and 8 bases from J, leaving 11 bases between. From germline, CDR1 is SNHLY and CDR2 FYNNEI. CDR3 size: 13 residues. The CDR3 is CASSARAGEKLFF. CDR3 DNA: TGTGCCAGCAGTGCTAGGGCCGGAGAAAAACTGTTTTTT.

The chain joins TRBV11-3 to TRBJ2-2; 14 nucleotides align to TRBD2. The CDR3 runs to 17 residues. Unmatched junction bases numbered 9, after V lost 7 bases and J lost 5 bases. Germline V lookup: CDR1 SGHNT, CDR2 YENEEA. CDR3 residues: CASTQGLAGVKTGELFF. CDR3 DNA: TGTGCCAGCACCCAGGGACTAGCGGGAGTGAAAACCGGGGAGCTGTTTTTT. The variable domain in full, completed from reference TRBV11-3 and TRBJ2-2, reads EAGVVQSPRYKIIEKKQPVAFWCNPISGHNTLYWYLQNLGQGPELLIRYENEEAVDDSQLPKDRFSAERLKGVDSTLKIQPAELGDSAVYLCASTQGLAGVKTGELFFGEGSRLTVL.

The chain links TRBV12-3 or TRBV12-4 to TRBJ2-7; 7 nucleotides align to TRBD1. Unmatched junction bases numbered 9, after V lost 5 bases and J lost 5 bases. There are 14 residues in the CDR3. CDR3 residues: CASSLDRARNEQYF. CDR3 bases: TGTGCCAGCAGTCTAGACAGGGCGAGAAACGAGCAGTACTTC.

This clonotype was seen repeatedly, ten times or more. This chain joins TRBV7-8 and TRBJ2-7; TRBD2 aligns across 7 bases. This CDR3 is built from 15 residues. V lost 2 bases and J lost 2; bases outside the gene matches: 6. CDR1 and CDR2 from the germline V gene are SGHVS and FQNEAQ. CDR3 coding DNA: TGTGCCAGCAGCTTAAAACGGGAGGAAGCCTACGAGCAGTACTTC. As protein: CASSLKREEAYEQYF.

This clonotype was detected a few times. The chain recombines TRBV25-1 with TRBJ1-4, with D unresolved. Germline loops: CDR1 MGHDK, CDR2 SYGVNS. The CDR3 loop spans 12 amino acids. With 3 bases removed from V and 8 bases from J, the gap between germline ends came to 7 bases. DNA of the CDR3: TGTGCCAGCAGTGAGTCGAGGGAAAAACTGTTTTTT. Protein sequence: CASSESREKLFF. Variable domain in full (rest from reference TRBV25-1 and TRBJ1-4): EADIYQTPRYLVIGTGKKITLECSQTMGHDKMYWYQQDPGMELHLIHYSYGVNSTEKGDLSSESTVSRIRTEHFPLTLESARPSHTSQYLCASSESREKLFFGSGTQLSVL.

Many counts were recorded for this clonotype. The gene calls are TRBV24-1 and TRBJ1-2; 7 nucleotides match TRBD1. Germline CDR1 is KGHDR and CDR2 is SFDVKD. J gave up 6 bases and V 4 bases, and 7 bases lay outside the gene matches. The CDR3 spans 14 residues. The CDR3 here is CATSDWTGGHGYTF. CDR3 DNA sequence: TGTGCCACCAGTGACTGGACAGGCGGACATGGCTACACCTTC.

This clonotype has a single count. One end of the junction is discordant with germline, which a read error may explain. The genes are TRBV10-3 and TRBJ1-6; 7 bases line up with TRBD1. Germline assignment: CDR1 ENHRY and CDR2 SYGVKD. The length of the CDR3 is 14 residues. The CDR3 region is CASSSRGLDSPLHF. CDR3 DNA sequence: TGTGCCAGCAGTTCTAGGGGGCTAGACTCACCCCTCCACTTT.

This clonotype was found many times. The CDR3 spells CASSPGPALGAEAFF. CDR3 nucleotide sequence: TGTGCCAGCAGCCCCGGACCTGCCCTTGGGGCTGAAGCTTTCTTT. The genes are TRBV9 and TRBJ1-1; no clear D gene. Germline V gene lookup returns CDR1 SGDLS and CDR2 YYNGEE. CDR3 length: 15 amino acids. Between the trimmed V and J ends, which lost 4 bases and 6 bases, there was a span of 19 bases. Full variable domain (outside the CDR3, taken from reference TRBV9 and TRBJ1-1): DSGVTQTPKHLITATGQRVTLRCSPRSGDLSVYWYQQSLDQGLQFLIQYYNGEERAKGNILERFSAQQFPDLHSELNLSSLELGDSALYFCASSPGPALGAEAFFGQGTRLTVV.